This entry concerns a single T cell receptor beta chain. This specimen belongs to a study of blood T cell repertoires in COVID-19. Overall study: COVID-19 samples, acute and convalescent, were from the United States, Italy and Spain.

Clones were read by immunoSEQ multiplex PCR, and TCRdb kept only the in-frame ones, dropping some. The data contain 290,000 or so clones, nearly 90% of them seen just once; the ten biggest clones take up approximately 4.3%. The germline CDR1 and CDR2 sequences are SGHRS and YFSETQ. Trimming removed 4 bases from V and 2 bases from J, with 14 bases in between. The CDR3 has 15 amino acids. Sequencing was performed on PBMCs or T cells enriched from blood (not recorded which). The TCR sequence derives from a woman under 30 with acute COVID-19. The rearrangement uses TRBV5-1 and TRBJ2-3; D may be TRBD2 (6 bases). The CDR3 nucleotides are TGCGCCAGCAGCCCCAGGGAGGTGAACACAGATACGCAGTATTTT. Protein product: CASSPREVNTDTQYF.